The next 25 T cell receptor beta chains were all read from a single sample in a study of cytomegalovirus exposure and HLA in healthy donors (dated by TCRdb to about 2017). The library was prepared using the immunoSEQ multiplex PCR assay. For the multiplex PCR, a mixture combining 60 forward primers for TCR Vbeta segments and 13 reverse primers for TCR Jbeta segments was used. Sourced from immuneACCESS, this table was stored by TCRdb with only in-frame sequences that have V and J called. A share of the clones is absent; for the studies checked, an unresolved V gene accounts for under half, and the remainder has no known explanation. The sample has about 260,000 clones on record, approximately 84% of them singletons. The top ten hold 2% to 2.5% of the sample. The specimen sequenced was PBMCs. All receptors come from a woman aged 35 to 49 in good health and CMV-seropositive.

This chain joins TRBV9 and TRBJ2-5; no reliable D call. Germline-derived CDR1 and CDR2 are SGDLS and YYNGEE. The CDR3 totals 15 residues. Trimming cost V 0 bases and J 1 base, with 10 bases left between them. CDR3 nucleotides: TGTGCCAGCAGCGTAGTCGGCGGAACCCAAGAGACCCAGTACTTC. Amino acids: CASSVVGGTQETQYF.

The CDR3: CASEGRGIYEQYF. DNA of the CDR3: TGTGCCTCGGAGGGGCGGGGGATCTACGAGCAGTACTTC. The chain joins TRBV30 to TRBJ2-7, with 7 bases fitting TRBD2. Germline CDR1 GTSNPN, CDR2 SVGIG (reference sequence). Unmatched junction bases numbered 9, after V lost 7 bases and J lost 3 bases. There are 13 residues in the CDR3.

This sequence joins TRBV11-1 and TRBJ2-7; 9 bases match TRBD1. Germline trimming cut 4 bases from V and 4 bases from J; bases unmatched to any gene: 5. The CDR3 contains 14 residues. Germline V CDR1 and CDR2: SGHAT, FQDESV (reference sequence). The CDR3 DNA follows: TGTGCCAGCAGCTCAACGGGACAGGGATACGAGCAGTACTTC. Translation: CASSSTGQGYEQYF.

The chain uses TRBV28 and TRBJ1-1; no clear D gene. Germline V gene sequence: CDR1 MDHEN, CDR2 SYDVKM. Trimming shortened V by 3 bases and J by 2 bases, and 13 bases separated the two germline ends. CDR3 length: 15 amino acids. CDR3 sequence (DNA): TGTGCCAGCAGTTTGCGCGTGAAGATAAACACTGAAGCTTTCTTT. It codes for CASSLRVKINTEAFF.

V gene TRBV7-3 combines with J gene TRBJ2-5, with D hard to call. The germline CDR1 and CDR2 sequences are SGHTA and FQGTGA. V was shortened by 3 bases and J by 2 bases, with 7 bases between the two germline ends. This CDR3 comprises 13 residues. This CDR3 is CASSFGPQETQYF. The DNA of the CDR3 is TGTGCCAGCAGCTTCGGTCCTCAAGAGACCCAGTACTTC.

To note about this clone: The sample holds other DNA sequences that translate to the same CDR3. The genes are TRBV20-1 and TRBJ2-1; D might be TRBD2 (5 bases). Trimming pared 5 bases from V and 7 bases from J, leaving 9 bases between. The CDR3 extends over 11 amino acids. The V gene's germline CDR1 is DFQATT and CDR2 SNEGSKA (reference sequence). The DNA for the CDR3 is TGCAGTGCTCGGCGGGTGAATGAGCAGTTCTTC. Its translation: CSARRVNEQFF.

This chain connects TRBV5-1 to TRBJ2-1, with TRBD2 matching 7 bases. Trimming at V came to 0 bases and at J to 3 bases, leaving 6 bases not matched to a gene. The CDR3 extends over 16 amino acids. Germline V gene sequence: CDR1 SGHRS, CDR2 YFSETQ. DNA for the CDR3: TGCGCCAGCAGCTTGGGGGCGGGAGAACACTACAATGAGCAGTTCTTC. Its translation is CASSLGAGEHYNEQFF.

Here the CDR3 reads CASRPSAPGQYEQYF. CDR3 coding DNA: TGTGCCAGCAGACCCAGTGCGCCAGGGCAGTACGAGCAGTACTTC. The chain links TRBV28 to TRBJ2-7; a possible D gene is TRBD1 (5 bases). V was trimmed by 6 bases and J by 4 bases, leaving 19 bases between them. The CDR3 loop spans 15 amino acids. Germline assignment: CDR1 MDHEN and CDR2 SYDVKM.

The rearrangement uses TRBV7-9 and TRBJ2-1; 8 bases fit TRBD2. Germline V gene lookup returns CDR1 SEHNR and CDR2 FQNEAQ (reference sequence). The CDR3 sequence is 16 residues long. V was clipped by 5 bases and J by 1 base; unmatched bases: 7. CDR3 amino acids: CASSRSSGRSYNEQFF. CDR3 nucleotides: TGTGCCAGCAGCCGATCTAGCGGGCGGTCCTACAATGAGCAGTTCTTC.

The chain employs TRBV2 and TRBJ2-1; a weak D match, TRBD2 (6 bases). With 2 bases removed from V and 0 bases from J, the gap between germline ends came to 11 bases. Germline values: CDR1 SNHLY, CDR2 FYNNEI. The length of the CDR3 is 16 residues. The CDR3 region has the DNA TGTGCCAGCAGTGAATCCGGGGGTAGCTCCTACAATGAGCAGTTCTTC. Its protein is CASSESGGSSYNEQFF. Using reference TRBV2 and TRBJ2-1 for the parts outside the CDR3, the full variable domain is EPEVTQTPSHQVTQMGQEVILRCVPISNHLYFYWYRQILGQKVEFLVSFYNNEISEKSEIFDDQFSVERPDGSNFTLKIRSTKLEDSAMYFCASSESGGSSYNEQFFGPGTRLTVL.

In the case of this clone: Other nucleotide sequences from this sample produce the same CDR3. This chain connects TRBV5-1 to TRBJ2-7; the D gene is possibly TRBD1 (6 bases). Germline V lookup: CDR1 SGHRS, CDR2 YFSETQ. The CDR3 is 13 residues long. Trimming removed 0 bases from V and 7 bases from J, with 11 bases in between. The DNA for the CDR3 is TGCGCCAGCAGCTTGGACAGGGCAGGTGAGCAGTACTTC. It specifies CASSLDRAGEQYF.

As concerns this clone: In the same sample, other DNA sequences code for this CDR3. The rearrangement uses TRBV30 and TRBJ2-1; possibly TRBD1 for D (5 bases). There are 11 residues in the CDR3. V lost 0 bases and J 8 bases, leaving 5 bases between the germline ends. Looked up from germline, CDR1 is GTSNPN and CDR2 is SVGIG (reference sequence). The CDR3 DNA reads TGTGCCTGGAGTGTAGGGGATGAGCAGTTCTTC. Translation: CAWSVGDEQFF.

This clone turned up a few times. This chain joins TRBV6-1 and TRBJ2-7; 7 bases agree with TRBD2. The CDR3 has 15 residues. Germline assignment: CDR1 MNHNS and CDR2 SASEGT. Trimming cost V 6 bases and J 2 bases; bases outside gene matches: 10. As DNA, the CDR3 is TGTGCCAGCAGCGCAGAGGCGGGAGCTACCTACGAGCAGTACTTC. Its translation is CASSAEAGATYEQYF.

In regard to this clone: Other DNA sequences in the sample encode the same CDR3. V gene TRBV28 combines with J gene TRBJ2-7; 8 bases map to TRBD2. CDR1 is MDHEN and CDR2 is SYDVKM in the germline V gene. This CDR3 spans 15 amino acids. The V and J ends lost 5 bases and 3 bases, in that order; junction bases with no gene match: 9. The CDR3 here is CASSGPSGSSYEQYF. Written as DNA, the CDR3 is TGTGCCAGCAGTGGCCCTAGCGGGTCTAGCTACGAGCAGTACTTC.

This chain uses TRBV18 with TRBJ1-2, with 10 bases that match TRBD1. Germline V CDR1 and CDR2: KGHSH, LQKENI. This CDR3 has 15 residues. The ends lost 1 base at V and 2 bases at J; junction bases unmatched: 1. In DNA form, the CDR3 reads TGTGCCAGCTCACCACAGGGACAGGGGAACTATGGCTACACCTTC. Translated, it gives CASSPQGQGNYGYTF.

The rearrangement joins TRBV18 to TRBJ1-1, with D perhaps matching TRBD1 (6 bases). V lost 8 bases and J 1 base, leaving 11 bases between the germline ends. The CDR3 sequence is 13 residues long. Looked up from germline, CDR1 is KGHSH and CDR2 is LQKENI. The chain's CDR3 is CASADSTNTEAFF. CDR3 bases: TGTGCCAGCGCGGACAGTACGAACACTGAAGCTTTCTTT.

The gene calls are TRBV27 and TRBJ2-1; D might be TRBD1 (8 bases). Germline V lookup: CDR1 MNHEY, CDR2 SMNVEV (reference sequence). V was pared by 5 bases and J by 4 bases, with 24 bases between. The CDR3 is 18 amino acids. CDR3 DNA: TGTGCCAGCAGTCCGGGACAGGTGGGGCGGGGGTTATACAATGAGCAGTTCTTC. Its translation: CASSPGQVGRGLYNEQFF.

As DNA, the CDR3 is TGCGCCAGCAGTCGGGACAGCGTTGCAACTAATGAAAAACTGTTTTTT. This gives the protein CASSRDSVATNEKLFF. The rearrangement links TRBV23-1 to TRBJ1-4; 7 bases agree with TRBD1. TRBV23-1 is an ORF; its function is uncertain. V was pared by 4 bases and J by 0 bases, with 5 bases of the junction left unmatched. The CDR3 covers 16 residues.

V and J are TRBV7-9 and TRBJ2-7; 7 nucleotides match TRBD1. Per the germline V gene, CDR1 is SEHNR and CDR2 is FQNEAQ (reference sequence). The CDR3 extends over 12 amino acids. J was trimmed by 8 bases and V by 6 bases; bases with no gene match: 7. The CDR3 DNA is TGTGCCAGCAGTGATGACAGGGATAAGCAGTACTTC. Protein: CASSDDRDKQYF.

The chain carries TRBV9 and TRBJ1-1; D not certain. Per germline, CDR1 SGDLS and CDR2 YYNGEE. CDR3 length equals 15 residues. Trimming left V 0 bases short and J 4 bases short, with 13 bases between. CDR3: CASSVGIVGGTEAFF. The CDR3 DNA reads as TGTGCCAGCAGCGTAGGGATTGTGGGAGGCACTGAAGCTTTCTTT. Drawing the rest from reference TRBV9 and TRBJ1-1, the complete variable domain is DSGVTQTPKHLITATGQRVTLRCSPRSGDLSVYWYQQSLDQGLQFLIQYYNGEERAKGNILERFSAQQFPDLHSELNLSSLELGDSALYFCASSVGIVGGTEAFFGQGTRLTVV.

This clone appeared a single time. The gene calls are TRBV18 and TRBJ1-1, with 10 bases identical to TRBD1. J lost 0 bases, V lost 3 bases, and 7 bases had no gene match. Germline V gene data show CDR1 as KGHSH and CDR2 as LQKENI. The CDR3 has 17 residues. The CDR3 region is CASSPSEGQGMNTEAFF. The DNA of the CDR3 is TGTGCCAGCTCACCGTCCGAGGGACAGGGGATGAACACTGAAGCTTTCTTT.

The CDR3 is CASSLEVSYNSPLHF. As DNA, the CDR3 is TGTGCCAGCAGTTTAGAGGTCTCCTATAATTCACCCCTCCACTTT. The rearrangement joins TRBV28 to TRBJ1-6; D is unclear. Trimming removed 2 bases from V and 0 bases from J, with 5 bases in between. The germline V gene encodes CDR1 MDHEN and CDR2 SYDVKM. The CDR3 has 15 amino acids. The full variable domain, with the rest looked up from reference TRBV28 and TRBJ1-6, is DVKVTQSSRYLVKRTGEKVFLECVQDMDHENMFWYRQDPGLGLRLIYFSYDVKMKEKGDIPEGYSVSREKKERFSLILESASTNQTSMYLCASSLEVSYNSPLHFGNGTRLTVT.

The V gene is TRBV30, the J gene TRBJ1-2, with 7 bases identical to TRBD1. The CDR3 is 13 amino acids. In germline, CDR1 is GTSNPN, CDR2 SVGIG (reference sequence). V shed 5 bases, J shed 4 bases, and the junction held 7 bases outside the gene matches. CDR3 residues: CAWWIRDSYGYTF. In DNA, the CDR3 is TGTGCCTGGTGGATCCGGGACAGCTATGGCTACACCTTC.

This clone was seen a few times. The V call is TRBV5-4, the J call TRBJ2-7, with D perhaps TRBD1 (6 bases). CDR1 and CDR2 from the germline V gene are SGHNT and YYREEE (reference sequence). The CDR3 runs to 14 residues. Trimming removed 3 bases from V and 3 bases from J, with 13 bases in between. CDR3 sequence: CASSSKQGNYEQYF. The CDR3 nucleotides read TGTGCCAGCAGCTCGAAACAGGGAAACTACGAGCAGTACTTC.

The chain recombines TRBV28 with TRBJ1-5; no clear D. Germline-derived CDR1 and CDR2 are MDHEN and SYDVKM. Trimming took off 5 bases at V and 2 bases at J, with 10 bases between the two ends. The CDR3 runs 14 residues. The CDR3 loop is CASSQGRGNQPQHF. The CDR3 coding sequence is TGTGCCAGCAGTCAAGGGAGAGGCAATCAGCCCCAGCATTTT.